The 15 T cell receptor beta chains in this list originate from one sample, sequenced in a study of cytomegalovirus exposure and HLA in healthy donors. The data were produced by immunoSEQ multiplex PCR, yet TCRdb's version contains in-frame clones alone and is incomplete. The sample lists roughly 60,000 clones; 90% to 95% were seen once. Input material: PBMCs. The receptors here all came from a woman aged 18-29 years in good health and CMV-seropositive.

This CDR3 reads CASSTSSLGEQFF. The CDR3 DNA is TGTGCCAGCAGTACTAGTTCGTTGGGTGAGCAGTTCTTC. The chain links TRBV27 to TRBJ2-1; tentatively, D is TRBD2 (5 bases). Deletions cut 5 bases from V and 9 bases from J, with 14 bases between. Germline values: CDR1 MNHEY, CDR2 SMNVEV (reference sequence). The CDR3 totals 13 residues.

The chain is built from TRBV7-3 and TRBJ1-4; 9 nucleotides agree with TRBD1. The junction had 18 bases not matched to a gene; V was cut back by 3 bases and J by 7 bases. The length of the CDR3 is 19 residues. The germline V gene has CDR1 SGHTA and CDR2 FQGTGA. DNA for the CDR3: TGTGCCAGCAGCTTGGTCTCCACCCCCCCGGACAGGGGACGTGAAAAACTGTTTTTT. This translates into CASSLVSTPPDRGREKLFF.

The chain joins TRBV28 to TRBJ1-2; 10 bases are shared with TRBD1. Germline V gene data show CDR1 as MDHEN and CDR2 as SYDVKM. V lost 6 bases to trimming and J lost 3 bases; unmatched junction nucleotides: 7. CDR3 length: 15 residues. The CDR3 bases are TGTGCCAGCAGCAGCCGACAGGGGGCACACTATGGCTACACCTTC. This sequence encodes CASSSRQGAHYGYTF.

This clone was seen a single time. J is TRBJ2-2 and V is TRBV7-9; 9 bases fit TRBD2. This CDR3 is built from 15 residues. Germline trimming cut 6 bases from V and 5 bases from J; bases unmatched to any gene: 7. From germline, CDR1 is SEHNR and CDR2 FQNEAQ (reference sequence). The CDR3 coding sequence is TGTGCCAGCAGTCTAGCGGGGAAGACTACCGGGGAGCTGTTTTTT. Residues: CASSLAGKTTGELFF.

V is TRBV21-1 and J is TRBJ1-5. TRBV21-1 is designated a pseudogene. The CDR3 covers 16 residues. The CDR3 protein is CASSKDEGLSNQPQHF. CDR3 sequence (DNA): TGTGCCAGCAGCAAAGACGAAGGACTAAGCAATCAGCCCCAGCATTTT.

In nucleotides, the CDR3 is TGTGCCAGCAGCCTAGAGGGGGCAGGTGGAAACACCATATATTTT. It codes for CASSLEGAGGNTIYF. This rearrangement joins TRBV7-8 to TRBJ1-3; 7 positions agree with TRBD1. CDR3 length equals 15 residues. Germline CDR1 reads SGHVS; CDR2 reads FQNEAQ. The J segment lost 3 bases and the V segment lost 5 bases, leaving 7 bases of the junction unmatched.

The chain employs TRBV2 and TRBJ2-1; 13 bases line up with TRBD2. V was clipped by 8 bases and J by 0 bases; unmatched bases: 4. Per the germline V gene, CDR1 is SNHLY and CDR2 is FYNNEI. CDR3 length equals 16 residues. The CDR3: CASGTSGKSSYNEQFF. CDR3 bases: TGTGCCAGCGGGACTAGCGGGAAGAGCTCCTACAATGAGCAGTTCTTC. Filled out from reference TRBV2 and TRBJ2-1, the complete variable domain reads EPEVTQTPSHQVTQMGQEVILRCVPISNHLYFYWYRQILGQKVEFLVSFYNNEISEKSEIFDDQFSVERPDGSNFTLKIRSTKLEDSAMYFCASGTSGKSSYNEQFFGPGTRLTVL.

J is TRBJ1-3 and V is TRBV5-6; D is perhaps TRBD1 (6 bases). The CDR3 contains 14 residues. V gave up 7 bases and J gave up 4 bases, with 15 bases separating them. Germline CDR1 SGHDT, CDR2 YYEEEE. The CDR3 nucleotides read TGTGCCAGCGGCCCGGGACACGCGGGAAACACCATATATTTT. It encodes CASGPGHAGNTIYF.

The chain's CDR3 is CASSFGSGSYNEQFF. The DNA of the CDR3 is TGTGCCAGCAGTTTTGGTAGCGGGAGTTACAATGAGCAGTTCTTC. This sequence joins TRBV27 and TRBJ2-1; 9 bases line up with TRBD2. The CDR3 is 15 amino acids. The V and J ends lost 3 bases and 4 bases, in that order; junction bases with no gene match: 4. CDR1 is MNHEY and CDR2 is SMNVEV in the germline V gene (reference sequence).

This clone came up once. The chain links TRBV7-6 to TRBJ2-7; maybe TRBD2 (6 bases). The CDR3 covers 16 residues. Trimming pared 1 base from V and 1 base from J, leaving 14 bases between. The V gene's germline CDR1 is SGHVS and CDR2 FNYEAQ. CDR3: CASSLGFGGESYEQYF. The CDR3 DNA reads TGTGCCAGCAGCTTAGGGTTCGGCGGGGAGTCCTACGAGCAGTACTTC.

The chain recombines TRBV6-5 with TRBJ2-1, with TRBD1 matching 7 bases. V was clipped by 5 bases and J by 3 bases; unmatched bases: 4. Germline loops: CDR1 MNHEY, CDR2 SVGAGI. The CDR3 is made up of 14 amino acids. The chain's CDR3 is CASSGRDSYNEQFF. The CDR3 coding sequence is TGTGCCAGCAGTGGCCGGGACAGCTACAATGAGCAGTTCTTC.

The chain recombines TRBV19 with TRBJ1-5, with TRBD1 matching over 9 bases. The CDR3 length is 15 residues. Germline CDR1 is LNHDA and CDR2 is SQIVND (reference sequence). Trimming removed 7 bases from V and 4 bases from J; junction bases left unmatched: 8. In DNA form, the CDR3 reads TGTGCCAGTACCCCTCGGGACAGGGCAAATCAGCCCCAGCATTTT. This encodes CASTPRDRANQPQHF.

The rearrangement links TRBV9 to TRBJ2-1, with D tentatively TRBD2 (5 bases). The CDR3 contains 15 residues. V shed 3 bases and J shed 5 bases, with 15 bases lying between them. Germline V gene data show CDR1 as SGDLS and CDR2 as YYNGEE. CDR3: CASSGLRKADNEQFF. CDR3 bases: TGTGCCAGCAGCGGCCTAAGGAAAGCGGACAATGAGCAGTTCTTC. The complete variable domain, with remaining parts taken from reference TRBV9 and TRBJ2-1, reads DSGVTQTPKHLITATGQRVTLRCSPRSGDLSVYWYQQSLDQGLQFLIQYYNGEERAKGNILERFSAQQFPDLHSELNLSSLELGDSALYFCASSGLRKADNEQFFGPGTRLTVL.

This clone occurred once. The chain recombines TRBV18 with TRBJ2-3, with D perhaps matching TRBD1 (6 bases). The ends were cut back, 3 bases at V and 0 bases at J, with 13 bases in the middle. CDR3 length: 16 residues. The V gene's germline CDR1 is KGHSH and CDR2 LQKENI. CDR3 in DNA: TGTGCCAGCTCACCTGCCTGGGACATCAGCACAGATACGCAGTATTTT. Translated: CASSPAWDISTDTQYF.

The chain employs TRBV7-2 and TRBJ2-2; D might be TRBD2 (6 bases). This CDR3 comprises 14 residues. The germline gives CDR1 SGHTA, CDR2 FQGNSA. The V end was cut by 5 bases, the J end by 6 bases, with 13 bases between. The CDR3 sequence: CASSPGGGAGELFF. CDR3 coding DNA: TGTGCCAGCAGCCCCGGGGGAGGAGCCGGGGAGCTGTTTTTT.